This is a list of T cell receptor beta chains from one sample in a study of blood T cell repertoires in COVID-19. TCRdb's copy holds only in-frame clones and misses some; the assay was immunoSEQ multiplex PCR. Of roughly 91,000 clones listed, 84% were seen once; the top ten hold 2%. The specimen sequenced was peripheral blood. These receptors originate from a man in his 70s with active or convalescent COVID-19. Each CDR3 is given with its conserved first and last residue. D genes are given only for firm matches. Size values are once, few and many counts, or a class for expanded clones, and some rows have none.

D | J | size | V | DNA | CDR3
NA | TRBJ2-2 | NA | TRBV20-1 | TGCAGTGCTAGTACTACAGGGACCCCCACCGGGGAGCTGTTTTTT | CSASTTGTPTGELFF
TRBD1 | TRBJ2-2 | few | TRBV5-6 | TGTGCCAGCAGCTTGGGCGGGACAGGGTCTGTCACCGGGGAGCTGTTTTTT | CASSLGGTGSVTGELFF
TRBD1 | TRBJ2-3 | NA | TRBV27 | TGTGCCAGCAGAACACAGGGGGCTGATACGCAGTATTTT | CASRTQGADTQYF
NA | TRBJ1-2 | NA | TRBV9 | TGTGCCAGCAGTCACCCCCGAGGACAGCGTCTCTATGGCTACACCTTC | CASSHPRGQRLYGYTF
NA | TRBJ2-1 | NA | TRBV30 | TGTGCCTGGAGTGGTGACACCTACAATGAGCAGTTCTTC | CAWSGDTYNEQFF
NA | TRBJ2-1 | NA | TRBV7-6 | TGTGCCAGCAGCTTCTGGCCCGCGGGGGCCCCCACTTACAATGAGCAGTTCTTC | CASSFWPAGAPTYNEQFF
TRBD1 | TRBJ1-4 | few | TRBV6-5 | TGTGCCAGCAGTTCCGGGACAGCTTATGAAAAACTGTTTTTT | CASSSGTAYEKLFF
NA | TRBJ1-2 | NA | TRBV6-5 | TGTGCCAGCAGTTCCCCGGCCTTCGGGGGCTACACCTTC | CASSSPAFGGYTF
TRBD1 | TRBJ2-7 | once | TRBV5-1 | TGCGCCAGCAGCTCAGCAACCGGGACAGGGTTCTTCGGTTACGAGCAGTACTTC | CASSSATGTGFFGYEQYF
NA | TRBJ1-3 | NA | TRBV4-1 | TGCGCCAGCAGCCAGCACAGGGACACCATATATTTT | CASSQHRDTIYF
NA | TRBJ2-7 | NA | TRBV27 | TGTGCCAGCAGTTTGATCCGACAGGCCCTGGGGGCCGAGCAGTACTTC | CASSLIRQALGAEQYF